This T cell receptor beta chain derives from a study of preoperative IRX-2 immunotherapy in early breast cancer. Assay used: immunoSEQ multiplex PCR; TCRdb lists only in-frame clones, some missing. The sample has more than 50,000 clones, approximately 94% seen once; the top ten hold roughly 1.8%. Treatment specified: preoperative locoregional IRX-2 cytokine immunotherapy. Patients received preoperative, locoregional IRX-2 cytokine immunotherapy in a phase Ib study. The trim removed 7 bases at V and 5 bases at J, leaving 8 bases unmatched. The CDR3 totals 15 residues. The germline V gene has CDR1 MDHEN and CDR2 SYDVKM.

The chain combines TRBV28 with TRBJ2-7, with TRBD2 matching 13 bases. The specimen was collected from a patient treated with IRX-2 immunotherapy. The clonotype originates from a human donor with breast cancer. The CDR3 DNA sequence: TGTGCCAGCAAGTATTCGGGACTAGCGGGAAACGAGCAGTACTTC. Translating gives CASKYSGLAGNEQYF.